The 27 T cell receptor beta chains below all came from one sample that was sequenced in a study of response to subunit inactivated influenza vaccine. TCRdb fed the RT-PCR reads into MiXCR, producing one record per CDR3 protein. The sample has around 850,000 distinct CDR3 sequences; less than 20% are singletons. The specimen was PBMCs from blood, collected more than 4 days after vaccination. Source of these receptors: a man over 45 who received an inactivated influenza vaccine.

This clonotype was observed a few times. This chain links TRBV12-3 or TRBV12-4 with TRBJ2-5; 9 positions agree with TRBD1. V lost 3 bases to trimming and J lost 5 bases; unmatched junction nucleotides: 4. The CDR3 has 14 amino acids. CDR3 sequence: CASSFGTGIETQYF. The CDR3 DNA reads TGTGCCAGCAGTTTCGGGACAGGGATTGAGACCCAGTACTTC.

The J gene is TRBJ2-7, the V gene TRBV10-3; 7 nucleotides agree with TRBD1. The CDR3 runs 15 residues. Germline V gene sequence: CDR1 ENHRY, CDR2 SYGVKD. Unmatched junction bases numbered 7, after V lost 2 bases and J lost 3 bases. DNA of the CDR3: TGTGCCATCAGTGAGAGGGCAGGGGGTGACTACGAGCAGTACTTC. It is translated as CAISERAGGDYEQYF.

The chain is built from TRBV10-3 and TRBJ2-5; the D is unclear. CDR1 ENHRY and CDR2 SYGVKD come from the germline V gene. Trimming took off 0 bases at V and 0 bases at J, with 8 bases between the two ends. The CDR3 covers 15 residues. This chain's CDR3 is CAISESGWYQETQYF. In DNA, the CDR3 is TGTGCCATCAGTGAGTCGGGGTGGTACCAAGAGACCCAGTACTTC.

This clonotype was recorded a few times. The chain recombines TRBV5-1 with TRBJ1-2, with 7 positions matching TRBD1. J was trimmed by 2 bases and V by 2 bases; bases with no gene match: 3. Germline lookup yields CDR1 SGHRS and CDR2 YFSETQ. This CDR3 has 14 amino acids. CDR3 nucleotide sequence: TGCGCCAGCAGCTTTGGGGACAGCAACTATGGCTACACCTTC. This encodes CASSFGDSNYGYTF.

This clonotype has more than one count but fewer than ten. The V gene is TRBV4-2, the J gene TRBJ2-3; 13 nucleotides match TRBD2. The CDR3 consists of 15 residues. Germline CDR1 and CDR2: LGHNA and YNFKEQ. Trimming cost V 2 bases and J 6 bases; bases outside gene matches: 2. CDR3 sequence: CASSQRTSGGDTQYF. The CDR3 DNA reads TGTGCCAGCAGCCAAAGGACTAGCGGGGGCGATACGCAGTATTTT.

The chain joins TRBV12-3 or TRBV12-4 to TRBJ2-7, with 9 bases that match TRBD2. V shed 5 bases and J 2 bases; nucleotides not matched to a gene: 7. This CDR3 contains 15 residues. This chain's CDR3 is CASSTLSGSPYEQYF. The CDR3 nucleotides are TGTGCCAGCAGTACGCTTAGCGGGAGTCCCTACGAGCAGTACTTC.

This clonotype was counted at least ten times. The chain combines TRBV29-1 with TRBJ2-5; TRBD2 matches at 8 bases. The germline CDR1 and CDR2 sequences are SQVTM and ANQGSEA. V lost 0 bases, J lost 2 bases, and 11 bases stayed unmatched. The CDR3 totals 17 residues. The CDR3 DNA reads TGCAGCGTTGAAGATCCCCTACGGGGGGGGTTACAAGAGACCCAGTACTTC. Its translation is CSVEDPLRGGLQETQYF.

This clonotype was counted ten times or more. V usage is TRBV29-1 and J usage is TRBJ1-1; D is perhaps TRBD1 (6 bases). V was cut by 2 bases and J by 1 base, with 14 bases left in between. The CDR3 loop spans 15 amino acids. Germline CDR1 SQVTM, CDR2 ANQGSEA. CDR3 coding DNA: TGCAGCGTTGAAAGGGGGGCCGTGTGGAACACTGAAGCTTTCTTT. This gives the protein CSVERGAVWNTEAFF.

This rearrangement joins TRBV11-2 to TRBJ2-7, with D unclear. V was cut by 1 base and J by 2 bases, with 12 bases left in between. Germline V gene data show CDR1 as SGHAT and CDR2 as FQNNGV. The CDR3 has 15 amino acids. The CDR3 region has the DNA TGTGCCAGCAGCTTAGTTTCCTCGGGCCCCTACGAGCAGTACTTC. It specifies CASSLVSSGPYEQYF.

In its sample, this clonotype was seen a few times. J is TRBJ2-3 and V is TRBV2, with no clear D. Trimming removed 3 bases at V and 2 bases at J, with 12 bases between. The CDR3 extends over 15 amino acids. The V gene's germline CDR1 is SNHLY and CDR2 FYNNEI. In nucleotides, the CDR3 is TGTGCCAGCAGTGACAGTCTGTATCCCACAGATACGCAGTATTTT. It is translated as CASSDSLYPTDTQYF.

The chain joins TRBV27 to TRBJ2-1; D might be TRBD1 (6 bases). Germline CDR1 MNHEY, CDR2 SMNVEV (reference sequence). This CDR3 spans 16 amino acids. V lost 5 bases and J 0 bases, leaving 14 bases between the germline ends. CDR3 residues: CASSLQGASSYNEQFF. The CDR3 DNA reads TGTGCCAGCAGTCTACAGGGAGCCAGCTCCTACAATGAGCAGTTCTTC.

In its sample, this clonotype was seen a few times. CDR3 bases: TGTGCCAGCAGCTATTCCCCAGAGACGAACACTGAAGCTTTCTTT. Amino acids: CASSYSPETNTEAFF. The V gene is TRBV12-3 or TRBV12-4, the J gene TRBJ1-1; D gene uncertain. The V end was cut by 6 bases, the J end by 1 base, with 15 bases between. CDR3 size: 15 residues.

The chain employs TRBV3-1 and TRBJ1-6; a possible D gene is TRBD1 (5 bases). V dropped 6 bases and J dropped 7 bases, with 13 bases sitting between them. The CDR3 totals 14 residues. Germline loops: CDR1 LGHDT, CDR2 YNNKEL (reference sequence). CDR3 in DNA: TGTGCCAGCAGTACGGGACTGCAAAATTCACCCCTCCACTTT. This gives the protein CASSTGLQNSPLHF.

This clonotype has more than one count but fewer than ten. The chain has TRBV6-5 and TRBJ2-1; D gene uncertain. This CDR3 comprises 12 residues. In germline, CDR1 is MNHEY, CDR2 SVGAGI. V was pared by 7 bases and J by 9 bases, with 13 bases between. The chain's CDR3 is CASTQPPGEQFF. CDR3 in DNA: TGTGCCAGCACTCAGCCCCCGGGTGAGCAGTTCTTC.

The CDR3 protein is CASRKTGTYTF. The DNA of the CDR3 is TGTGCCAGCAGGAAGACAGGGACCTACACCTTC. The chain uses TRBV12-3 or TRBV12-4 and TRBJ1-2; 7 bases agree with TRBD1. J was trimmed by 10 bases and V by 6 bases; bases with no gene match: 5. The length of the CDR3 is 11 residues.

The genes are TRBV12-3 or TRBV12-4 and TRBJ2-2; 8 bases align to TRBD2. This CDR3 comprises 14 residues. V lost 8 bases and J lost 7; bases outside the gene matches: 9. In nucleotides, the CDR3 is TGTGCCAGCGGTCCTCTTGCGGGGGGCGGGGAGCTGTTTTTT. This translates into CASGPLAGGGELFF.

This clonotype was counted a few times. V gene TRBV12-3 or TRBV12-4 combines with J gene TRBJ2-1; 10 bases match TRBD1. V gave up 4 bases and J gave up 3 bases; unmatched junction bases: 3. The CDR3 is 15 residues long. This chain's CDR3 is CASSSGQGDYNEQFF. CDR3 DNA sequence: TGTGCCAGCAGTTCAGGACAGGGGGACTACAATGAGCAGTTCTTC.

This chain's CDR3 is CASSFGGQSTSYNSPLHF. As DNA, the CDR3 is TGTGCCAGCAGTTTCGGGGGACAGTCAACCTCCTATAATTCACCCCTCCACTTT. The chain links TRBV12-3 or TRBV12-4 to TRBJ1-6; the match to TRBD1 covers 7 bases. The CDR3 totals 18 residues. J gave up 0 bases and V 3 bases, and 8 bases lay outside the gene matches.

The chain joins TRBV4-1 to TRBJ1-1; D is unresolved. V was pared by 1 base and J by 0 bases, with 24 bases between. The length of the CDR3 is 20 residues. Looked up from germline, CDR1 is MGHRA and CDR2 is YSYEKL. CDR3 nucleotides: TGCGCCAGCAGCCAAGTTTCCGCGTCGGGAAGGTATTTTTTGAACACTGAAGCTTTCTTT. It encodes CASSQVSASGRYFLNTEAFF.

V gene TRBV20-1 combines with J gene TRBJ2-7, with TRBD2 matching 11 bases. The V segment lost 6 bases and the J segment 4 bases; nucleotides outside the gene matches: 11. The CDR3 has 15 residues. Looked up from germline, CDR1 is DFQATT and CDR2 is SNEGSKA (reference sequence). In DNA form, the CDR3 reads TGCAGTGCCCAGGACCTAGCGGGAGGTTTGTACGAGCAGTACTTC. This sequence encodes CSAQDLAGGLYEQYF.

This clonotype was counted between two and nine times. The genes are TRBV28 and TRBJ1-2; the D is unclear. V was cut by 6 bases and J by 5 bases, with 16 bases left in between. The CDR3 is 14 amino acids. Per germline, CDR1 MDHEN and CDR2 SYDVKM. The CDR3 DNA reads as TGTGCCAGCAGCAACCCACGGGCGAGGTATGGCTACACCTTC. Its protein product is CASSNPRARYGYTF.

In its sample, this clonotype was seen many times. The chain employs TRBV20-1 and TRBJ2-5; 8 positions agree with TRBD1. The ends lost 6 bases at V and 2 bases at J; junction bases unmatched: 8. The CDR3 runs to 14 residues. Germline CDR1 reads DFQATT; CDR2 reads SNEGSKA (reference sequence). This CDR3 is CSAISRGRQETQYF. Here the CDR3 DNA reads TGCAGTGCAATCTCCAGGGGGCGGCAAGAGACCCAGTACTTC.

This clonotype was seen at least ten times. V and J are TRBV12-5 and TRBJ1-1; possibly TRBD1 for D (5 bases). The germline V and J ends were trimmed by 2 bases and 4 bases, with 20 bases remaining between them. The CDR3 extends over 17 amino acids. Germline V gene lookup returns CDR1 LGHNT and CDR2 FRNRAP. CDR3 nucleotide sequence: TGTGCTAGTGGTTTGTGGCAGGGAGGTTTGAGTGGCACTGAAGCTTTCTTT. Its protein product is CASGLWQGGLSGTEAFF.

Many counts were recorded for this clonotype. CDR3 sequence: CASSLGGFADTQYF. The DNA for the CDR3 is TGTGCCAGCAGCTTAGGGGGGTTTGCAGATACGCAGTATTTT. The chain carries TRBV13 and TRBJ2-3; the D is unclear. The germline V gene encodes CDR1 PRHDT and CDR2 FYEKMQ (reference sequence). The CDR3 is 14 amino acids. With 0 bases removed from V and 4 bases from J, the gap between germline ends came to 8 bases.

This clonotype has a handful of counts. V gene TRBV5-1 combines with J gene TRBJ1-2; unclear D gene. Trimming took off 2 bases at V and 3 bases at J, with 8 bases between the two ends. Germline-derived CDR1 and CDR2 are SGHRS and YFSETQ. The CDR3 has 13 amino acids. Here the CDR3 reads CASSFENDYGYTF. The CDR3 DNA sequence: TGCGCCAGCAGCTTCGAGAACGACTATGGCTACACCTTC.

The chain joins TRBV20-1 to TRBJ2-7; the match to TRBD2 covers 11 bases. CDR1 is DFQATT, CDR2 SNEGSKA, per germline (reference sequence). With V trimmed by 5 bases and J by 7 bases, 13 bases remained unmatched. The length of the CDR3 is 15 residues. The CDR3 nucleotides are TGCAGTGCTGGTGATAGCGGGGGGGCCACTGGAGAGCAGTACTTC. Protein: CSAGDSGGATGEQYF.

This clonotype was recorded at least ten times. The chain joins TRBV9 to TRBJ2-7; D is uncertain. CDR1 and CDR2 from the germline V gene are SGDLS and YYNGEE. The CDR3 is 12 amino acids. Trimming cost V 3 bases and J 2 bases, with 6 bases left between them. The DNA for the CDR3 is TGTGCCAGCAGCGATGGAGCCTACGAGCAGTACTTC. Encoded protein: CASSDGAYEQYF.